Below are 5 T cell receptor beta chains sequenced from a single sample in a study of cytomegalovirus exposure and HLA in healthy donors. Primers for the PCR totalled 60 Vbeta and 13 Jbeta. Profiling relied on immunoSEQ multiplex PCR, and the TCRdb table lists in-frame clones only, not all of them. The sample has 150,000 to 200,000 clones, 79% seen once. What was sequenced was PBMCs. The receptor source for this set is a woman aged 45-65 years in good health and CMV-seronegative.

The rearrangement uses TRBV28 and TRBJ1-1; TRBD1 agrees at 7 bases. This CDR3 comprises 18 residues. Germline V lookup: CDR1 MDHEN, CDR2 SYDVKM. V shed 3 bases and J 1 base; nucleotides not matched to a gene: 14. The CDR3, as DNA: TGTGCCAGCAGTTTGAGATCAATAAGGGACAGAACGAACACTGAAGCTTTCTTT. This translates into CASSLRSIRDRTNTEAFF. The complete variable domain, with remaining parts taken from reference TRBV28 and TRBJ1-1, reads DVKVTQSSRYLVKRTGEKVFLECVQDMDHENMFWYRQDPGLGLRLIYFSYDVKMKEKGDIPEGYSVSREKKERFSLILESASTNQTSMYLCASSLRSIRDRTNTEAFFGQGTRLTVV.

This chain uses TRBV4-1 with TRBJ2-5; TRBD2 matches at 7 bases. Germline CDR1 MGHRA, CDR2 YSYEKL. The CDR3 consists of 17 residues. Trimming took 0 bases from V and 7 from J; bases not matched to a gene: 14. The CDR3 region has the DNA TGCGCCAGCAGCCAAGAGGGAGGGACCGGGGGAGGGTGGACCCAGTACTTC. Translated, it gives CASSQEGGTGGGWTQYF.

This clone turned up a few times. The CDR3 reads CASSLASGGANEQFF. CDR3 nucleotide sequence: TGTGCCAGCAGCTTAGCTAGCGGGGGTGCCAATGAGCAGTTCTTC. The rearrangement links TRBV7-9 to TRBJ2-1, with 9 bases aligning to TRBD2. CDR1 is SEHNR, CDR2 FQNEAQ, per germline (reference sequence). V shed 0 bases, J shed 6 bases, and the junction held 3 bases outside the gene matches. This CDR3 has 15 residues.

In DNA, the CDR3 is TGTGCCAGCAGTGAAGGGTTGGGACAGGGGCCTACAGATACGCAGTATTTT. It yields the protein CASSEGLGQGPTDTQYF. The chain links TRBV6-1 to TRBJ2-3; 10 bases agree with TRBD1. The junction had 7 bases not matched to a gene; V was cut back by 1 base and J by 3 bases. CDR3 length equals 17 residues. The germline CDR1 and CDR2 sequences are MNHNS and SASEGT.

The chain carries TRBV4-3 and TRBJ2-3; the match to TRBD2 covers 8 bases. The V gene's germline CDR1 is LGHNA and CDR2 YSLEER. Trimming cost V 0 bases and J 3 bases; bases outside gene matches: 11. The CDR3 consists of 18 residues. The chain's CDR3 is CASSQDFHMGGGTDTQYF. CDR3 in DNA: TGCGCCAGCAGCCAAGATTTTCACATGGGCGGGGGGACAGATACGCAGTATTTT.